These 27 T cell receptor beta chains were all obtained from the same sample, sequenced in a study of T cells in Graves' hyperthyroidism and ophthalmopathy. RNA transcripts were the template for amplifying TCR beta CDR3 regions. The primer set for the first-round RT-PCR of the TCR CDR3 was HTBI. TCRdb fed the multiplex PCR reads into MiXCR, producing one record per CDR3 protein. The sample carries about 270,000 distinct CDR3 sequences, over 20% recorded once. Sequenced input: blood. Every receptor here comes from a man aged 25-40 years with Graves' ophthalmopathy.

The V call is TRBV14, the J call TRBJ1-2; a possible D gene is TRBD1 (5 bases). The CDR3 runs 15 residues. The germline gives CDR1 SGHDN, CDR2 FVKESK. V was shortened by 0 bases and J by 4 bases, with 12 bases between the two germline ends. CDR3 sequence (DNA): TGTGCCAGCAGCCAAGAGTCCCAGGGAGGCTATGGCTACACCTTC. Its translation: CASSQESQGGYGYTF.

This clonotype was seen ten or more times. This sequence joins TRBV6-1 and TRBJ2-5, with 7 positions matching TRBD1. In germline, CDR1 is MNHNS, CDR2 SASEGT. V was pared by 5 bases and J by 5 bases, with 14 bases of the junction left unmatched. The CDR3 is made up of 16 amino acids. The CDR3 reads CASSNRGTGDEETQYF. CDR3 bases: TGTGCCAGCAGTAATAGGGGCACAGGGGATGAGGAGACCCAGTACTTC.

The CDR3 protein is CASSPPLTGFNEKLFF. Here the CDR3 DNA reads TGTGCCAGCAGCCCCCCTCTGACAGGCTTTAATGAAAAACTGTTTTTT. The chain employs TRBV3-1 and TRBJ1-4; D may be TRBD1 (6 bases). CDR1 and CDR2 (germline): LGHDT, YNNKEL (reference sequence). CDR3 length: 16 residues. V was trimmed by 4 bases and J by 4 bases, leaving 16 bases between them.

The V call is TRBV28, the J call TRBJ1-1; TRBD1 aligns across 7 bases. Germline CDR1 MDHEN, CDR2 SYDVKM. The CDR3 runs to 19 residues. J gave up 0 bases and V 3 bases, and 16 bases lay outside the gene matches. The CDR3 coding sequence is TGTGCCAGCAGTTTCCCCCCGAGACAGGGTAAACCCGTGAACACTGAAGCTTTCTTT. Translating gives CASSFPPRQGKPVNTEAFF.

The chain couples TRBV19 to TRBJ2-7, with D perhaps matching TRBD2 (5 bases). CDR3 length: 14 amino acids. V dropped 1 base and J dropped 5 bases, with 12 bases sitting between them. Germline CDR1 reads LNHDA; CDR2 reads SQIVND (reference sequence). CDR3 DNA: TGTGCCAGTAGTATAGTTCCGGGGTCCAACGAGCAGTACTTC. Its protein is CASSIVPGSNEQYF.

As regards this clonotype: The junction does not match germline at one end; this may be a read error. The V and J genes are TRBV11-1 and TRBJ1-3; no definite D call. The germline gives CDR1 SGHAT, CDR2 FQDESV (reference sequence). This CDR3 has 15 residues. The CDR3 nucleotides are TGTGCCAGCAGACTTTCCGGGTATGCTGGAAGCACCATATATTTT. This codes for CASRLSGYAGSTIYF.

CDR3 nucleotides: TGTGCCACCAGTGCGGCAGATACGCAGTATTTT. Residues: CATSAADTQYF. The chain is built from TRBV24-1 and TRBJ2-3; D gene uncertain. Germline assignment: CDR1 KGHDR and CDR2 SFDVKD. Trimming took 5 bases from V and 4 from J, leaving 3 bases between them. This CDR3 region has 11 residues.

This CDR3 reads CSVDGLGKIYTDTQYF. For the CDR3, the DNA is TGCAGCGTTGATGGTTTAGGGAAAATCTACACAGATACGCAGTATTTT. J is TRBJ2-3 and V is TRBV29-1; D uncertain. Germline assignment: CDR1 SQVTM and CDR2 ANQGSEA. Trimming pared 3 bases from V and 2 bases from J, leaving 18 bases between. This CDR3 has 16 residues.

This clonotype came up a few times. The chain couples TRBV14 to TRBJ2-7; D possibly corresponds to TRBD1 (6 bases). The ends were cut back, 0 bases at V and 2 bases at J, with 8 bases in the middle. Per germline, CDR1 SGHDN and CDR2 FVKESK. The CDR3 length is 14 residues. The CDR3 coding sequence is TGTGCCAGCAGCCAAGACCAGGGGCCCTACGAGCAGTACTTC. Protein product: CASSQDQGPYEQYF.

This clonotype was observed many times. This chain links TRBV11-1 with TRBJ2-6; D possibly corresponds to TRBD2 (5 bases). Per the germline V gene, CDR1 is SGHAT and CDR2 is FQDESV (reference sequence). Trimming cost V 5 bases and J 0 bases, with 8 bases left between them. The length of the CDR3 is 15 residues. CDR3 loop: CASSARGSGANVLTF. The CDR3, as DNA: TGTGCCAGCAGCGCCCGGGGCTCTGGGGCCAACGTCCTGACTTTC.

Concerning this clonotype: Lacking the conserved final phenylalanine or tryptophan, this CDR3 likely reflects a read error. For the CDR3, the DNA is TGTGCCAGCAGTCCCGGACTAGCGGGAGGGCCTGGCACCGGGGAGCTGTTTTCT. It codes for CASSPGLAGGPGTGELFS. The chain joins TRBV28 to TRBJ2-2; TRBD2 agrees at 15 bases. CDR1 is MDHEN and CDR2 is SYDVKM in the germline V gene. There are 18 residues in the CDR3. V lost 5 bases, J lost 4 bases, and 8 bases stayed unmatched.

The CDR3 DNA reads TGTGCCAGCAGCGCTCGGGAAGTCCAAGAGACCCAGTACTTC. Translated, it gives CASSAREVQETQYF. The V call is TRBV7-9, the J call TRBJ2-5, with a weak D call TRBD2 (5 bases). The V gene lost 5 bases and the J gene lost 1 base, with 11 bases spanning the gap. CDR3 length: 14 residues. In germline, CDR1 is SEHNR, CDR2 FQNEAQ (reference sequence).

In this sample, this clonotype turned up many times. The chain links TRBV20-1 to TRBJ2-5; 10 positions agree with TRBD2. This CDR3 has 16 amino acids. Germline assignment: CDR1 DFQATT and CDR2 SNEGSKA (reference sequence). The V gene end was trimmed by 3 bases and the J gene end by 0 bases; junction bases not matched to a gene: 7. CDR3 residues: CSARDPSGSHQETQYF. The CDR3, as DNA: TGCAGTGCTAGGGATCCTAGCGGGAGCCACCAAGAGACCCAGTACTTC.

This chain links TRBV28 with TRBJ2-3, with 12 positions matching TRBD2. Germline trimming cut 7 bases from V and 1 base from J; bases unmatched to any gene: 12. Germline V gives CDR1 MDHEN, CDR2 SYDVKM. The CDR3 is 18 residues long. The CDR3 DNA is TGTGCCAGCATCTCGAGACTAGCGGGAGCCTTTGGCACAGATACGCAGTATTTT. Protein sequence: CASISRLAGAFGTDTQYF.

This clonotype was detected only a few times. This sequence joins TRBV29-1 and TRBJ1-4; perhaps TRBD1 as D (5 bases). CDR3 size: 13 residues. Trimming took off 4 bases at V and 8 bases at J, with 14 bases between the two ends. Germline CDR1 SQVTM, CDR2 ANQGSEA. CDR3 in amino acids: CSVAGTAGEKLFF. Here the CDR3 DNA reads TGCAGCGTTGCAGGGACCGCCGGCGAAAAACTGTTTTTT.

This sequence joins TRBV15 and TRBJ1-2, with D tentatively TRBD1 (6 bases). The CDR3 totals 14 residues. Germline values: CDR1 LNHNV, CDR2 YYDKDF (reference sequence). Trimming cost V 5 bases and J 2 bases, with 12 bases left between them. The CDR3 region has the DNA TGTGCCACCAGCGCCGTGGGGGGCAACTATGGCTACACCTTC. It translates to CATSAVGGNYGYTF.

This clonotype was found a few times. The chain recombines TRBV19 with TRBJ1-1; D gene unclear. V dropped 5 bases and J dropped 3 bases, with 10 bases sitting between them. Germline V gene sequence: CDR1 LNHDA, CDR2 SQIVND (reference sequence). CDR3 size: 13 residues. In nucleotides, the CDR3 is TGTGCCAGTAGTCCTTCCCGGGACACTGAAGCTTTCTTT. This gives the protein CASSPSRDTEAFF.

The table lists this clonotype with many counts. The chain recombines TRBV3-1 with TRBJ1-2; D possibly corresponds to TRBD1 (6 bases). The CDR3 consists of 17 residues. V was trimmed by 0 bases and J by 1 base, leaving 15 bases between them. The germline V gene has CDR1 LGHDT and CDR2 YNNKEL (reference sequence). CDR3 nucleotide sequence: TGTGCCAGCAGCCAAGACAACAGGGTCATAAATAACTATGGCTACACCTTC. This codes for CASSQDNRVINNYGYTF.

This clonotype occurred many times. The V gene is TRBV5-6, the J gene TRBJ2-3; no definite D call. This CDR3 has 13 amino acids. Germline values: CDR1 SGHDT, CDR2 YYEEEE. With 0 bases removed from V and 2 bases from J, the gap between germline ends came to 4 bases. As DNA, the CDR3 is TGTGCCAGCAGCTTGGACAACACAGATACGCAGTATTTT. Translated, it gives CASSLDNTDTQYF.

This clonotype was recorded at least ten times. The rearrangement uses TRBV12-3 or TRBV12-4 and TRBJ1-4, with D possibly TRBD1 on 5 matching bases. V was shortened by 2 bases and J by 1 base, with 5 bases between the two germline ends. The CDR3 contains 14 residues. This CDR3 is CASSLRGTNEKLFF. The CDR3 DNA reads TGTGCCAGCAGTTTAAGGGGAACTAATGAAAAACTGTTTTTT.

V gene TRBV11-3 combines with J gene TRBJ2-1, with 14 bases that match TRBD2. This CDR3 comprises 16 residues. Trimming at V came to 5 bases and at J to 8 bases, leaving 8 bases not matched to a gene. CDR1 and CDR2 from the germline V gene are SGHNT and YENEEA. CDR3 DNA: TGTGCCAGCAGCGTAGGGACTAGCGGGAGAGACCATGAGCAGTTCTTC. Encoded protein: CASSVGTSGRDHEQFF. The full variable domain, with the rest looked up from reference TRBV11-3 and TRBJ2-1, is EAGVVQSPRYKIIEKKQPVAFWCNPISGHNTLYWYLQNLGQGPELLIRYENEEAVDDSQLPKDRFSAERLKGVDSTLKIQPAELGDSAVYLCASSVGTSGRDHEQFFGPGTRLTVL.

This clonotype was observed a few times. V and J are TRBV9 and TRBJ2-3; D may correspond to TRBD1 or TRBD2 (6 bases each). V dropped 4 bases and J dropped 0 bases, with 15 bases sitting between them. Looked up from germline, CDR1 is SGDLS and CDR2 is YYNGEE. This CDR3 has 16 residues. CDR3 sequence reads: CASSPRGTPSTDTQYF. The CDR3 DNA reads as TGTGCCAGCAGCCCCCGCGGGACACCTAGCACAGATACGCAGTATTTT.

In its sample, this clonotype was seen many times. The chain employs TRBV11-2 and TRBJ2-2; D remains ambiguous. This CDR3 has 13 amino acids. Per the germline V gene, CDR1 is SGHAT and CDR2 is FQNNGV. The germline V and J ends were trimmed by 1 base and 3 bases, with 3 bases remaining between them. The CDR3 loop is CASSLGYTGELFF. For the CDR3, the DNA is TGTGCCAGCAGCTTAGGCTACACCGGGGAGCTGTTTTTT.

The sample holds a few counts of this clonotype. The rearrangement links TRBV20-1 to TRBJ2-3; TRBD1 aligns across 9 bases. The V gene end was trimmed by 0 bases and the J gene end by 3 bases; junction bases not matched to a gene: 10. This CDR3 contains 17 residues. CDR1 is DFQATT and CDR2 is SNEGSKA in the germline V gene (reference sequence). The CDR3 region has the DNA TGCAGTGCTAGAGACCGGGACAGGGACTTGGGGACAGATACGCAGTATTTT. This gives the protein CSARDRDRDLGTDTQYF.

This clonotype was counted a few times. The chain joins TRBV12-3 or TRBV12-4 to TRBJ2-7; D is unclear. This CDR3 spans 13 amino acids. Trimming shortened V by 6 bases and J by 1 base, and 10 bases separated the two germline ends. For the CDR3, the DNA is TGTGCCAGCAGAAATGGGATTTCCTACGAGCAGTACTTC. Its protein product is CASRNGISYEQYF.

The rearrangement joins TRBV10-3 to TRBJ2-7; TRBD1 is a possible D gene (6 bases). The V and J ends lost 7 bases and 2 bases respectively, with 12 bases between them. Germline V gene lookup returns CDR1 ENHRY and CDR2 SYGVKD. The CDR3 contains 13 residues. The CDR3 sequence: CAIKDTGPYEQYF. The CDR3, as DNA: TGTGCCATCAAAGACACAGGGCCCTACGAGCAGTACTTC.

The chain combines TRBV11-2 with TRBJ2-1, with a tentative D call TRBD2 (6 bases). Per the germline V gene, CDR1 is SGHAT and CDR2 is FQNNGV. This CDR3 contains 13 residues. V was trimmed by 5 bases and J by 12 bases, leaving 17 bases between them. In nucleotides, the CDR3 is TGTGCCAGCAGCCCGGGACTCCCTGTGGGGCAGTTCTTC. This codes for CASSPGLPVGQFF.